This TCR beta chain derives from a study of human T cells and chemical hapten exposure. The wider study: Patients had diphenylcyclopropenone applied to the scalp weekly throughout the approximately 23-week study. Variation in per-sample TCR yields came mainly from small pooled library volume differences. The study, taken as a whole, reports: In the PT1 data, expanded TCR counts showed a positive correlation with patch test score.

What the library attached to individual cDNA molecules were unique molecular identifiers. TCRdb ran MiXCR on the RACE reads and lists one entry per CDR3 protein. Of 95,000 to 100,000 distinct CDR3 sequences in the sample, about an eighth were seen once. Germline V gene lookup returns CDR1 DFQATT and CDR2 SNEGSKA (reference sequence). The CDR3 contains 12 residues. V gave up 3 bases and J gave up 3 bases, with 9 bases separating them. Time point specified: patch test 1, 2 weeks after DPC sensitization. Treatment denoted: therapeutic diphenylcyclopropenone sensitization with weekly scalp DPC. Comments on this clonotype: Its cognate antigen is unknown.

This sequence originates from a woman aged 40 to 55 with alopecia areata. Some clones in this sample may be carry-over from other donors' samples. The chain combines TRBV20-1 with TRBJ2-7; D could derive from TRBD1 or TRBD2 (5 bases each). The sequences come from whole blood, collected in connection with sensitization to the hapten diphenylcyclopropenone (DPC). The CDR3 nucleotides read TGCAGTGCTAGTGAGGGGCTCTACGAGCAGTACTTC. It translates to CSASEGLYEQYF.